These 23 T cell receptor beta chains originate from one sample sequenced in a study of blood T cell repertoires in COVID-19. Sequencing was performed with immunoSEQ multiplex PCR; in TCRdb, only in-frame clones are kept and a portion is missing. The sample lists about 180,000 clones, approximately 82% occurring once. Sequencing was carried out using PBMCs or T cells enriched from blood (not recorded which). Receptor source: a man aged 50-60 years who had recovered from COVID-19.

This chain connects TRBV28 to TRBJ1-2, with D tentatively TRBD1 (5 bases). Germline loops: CDR1 MDHEN, CDR2 SYDVKM. This CDR3 region has 12 residues. V was shortened by 5 bases and J by 8 bases, with 12 bases between the two germline ends. CDR3 sequence reads: CASSLRGIGYTF. In DNA form, the CDR3 reads TGTGCCAGCAGTCTAAGGGGTATCGGCTACACCTTC.

J is TRBJ2-6 and V is TRBV7-2; D not resolved. The germline V and J ends were trimmed by 5 bases and 4 bases, with 6 bases remaining between them. Germline CDR1 reads SGHTA; CDR2 reads FQGNSA. This CDR3 is 13 amino acids long. CDR3 sequence reads: CASSPLGANVLTF. For the CDR3, the DNA is TGTGCCAGCAGCCCCTTGGGGGCCAACGTCCTGACTTTC.

This clone was observed once. CDR3 amino acids: CASSRTGGEKAGANVLTF. CDR3 DNA sequence: TGTGCCAGTAGTCGGACAGGGGGCGAGAAAGCTGGGGCCAACGTCCTGACTTTC. This sequence joins TRBV19 and TRBJ2-6; 11 bases align to TRBD1. The CDR3 covers 18 residues. Losses at the gene ends were 5 bases for V and 2 bases for J; bases not matched to a gene: 8. CDR1 and CDR2 from the germline V gene are LNHDA and SQIVND (reference sequence).

DNA of the CDR3: TGTGCCAGCAGCTCCAGGGTAGGGGCTGGGGCCAACGTCCTGACTTTC. Protein: CASSSRVGAGANVLTF. This chain connects TRBV7-3 to TRBJ2-6; possible D gene TRBD1, 5 bases. This CDR3 is built from 16 residues. CDR1 is SGHTA and CDR2 is FQGTGA in the germline V gene. Trimming left V 4 bases short and J 2 bases short, with 12 bases between.

The J gene is TRBJ2-1, the V gene TRBV3-1 (or the pseudogene TRBV3-2), with 9 bases lining up with TRBD1. V lost 3 bases and J lost 3; bases outside the gene matches: 3. Germline V CDR1 and CDR2: LGHDT, YNNKEL (reference sequence). The CDR3 is 15 residues long. The CDR3 region is CASSQGQGGYNEQFF. CDR3 nucleotides: TGTGCCAGCAGCCAGGGACAGGGAGGCTACAATGAGCAGTTCTTC.

The genes are TRBV27 and TRBJ2-2; tentative D call: TRBD2 (6 bases). Germline assignment: CDR1 MNHEY and CDR2 SMNVEV (reference sequence). V was trimmed by 7 bases and J by 1 base, leaving 10 bases between them. This CDR3 region has 14 residues. For the CDR3, the DNA is TGTGCCAGCAAGGTGGGGGGGAACACCGGGGAGCTGTTTTTT. Translated, it gives CASKVGGNTGELFF.

The CDR3 bases are TGTGCCAGCAGTTTATCAGGGACAACTAACTATGGCTACACCTTC. Amino acids: CASSLSGTTNYGYTF. The chain has TRBV27 and TRBJ1-2; weak D call: TRBD1 (6 bases). The CDR3 totals 15 residues. Trimming took off 0 bases at V and 0 bases at J, with 8 bases between the two ends. Germline CDR1 is MNHEY and CDR2 is SMNVEV (reference sequence).

The V and J genes are TRBV5-1 and TRBJ2-1; 7 positions match TRBD2. The CDR3 totals 16 residues. CDR1 SGHRS and CDR2 YFSETQ come from the germline V gene. Germline trimming cut 4 bases from V and 1 base from J; bases unmatched to any gene: 8. CDR3 sequence reads: CASSQVAGGSYNEQFF. CDR3 nucleotide sequence: TGCGCCAGCAGCCAGGTAGCGGGCGGGTCCTACAATGAGCAGTTCTTC.

The V call is TRBV7-9, the J call TRBJ1-6; the match to TRBD1 covers 10 bases. The V gene's germline CDR1 is SEHNR and CDR2 FQNEAQ (reference sequence). There are 16 residues in the CDR3. J gave up 10 bases and V 5 bases, and 11 bases lay outside the gene matches. The CDR3 sequence: CASSPGVGTGESPLHF. The CDR3, as DNA: TGTGCCAGCAGCCCTGGGGTGGGGACAGGGGAATCACCCCTCCACTTT. Complete variable domain (other parts from reference TRBV7-9 and TRBJ1-6): DTGVSQNPRHKITKRGQNVTFRCDPISEHNRLYWYRQTLGQGPEFLTYFQNEAQLEKSRLLSDRFSAERPKGSFSTLEIQRTEQGDSAMYLCASSPGVGTGESPLHFGNGTRLTVT.

The CDR3: CASSALDFRGQETQYF. The CDR3 nucleotides read TGCGCCAGCAGCGCTCTGGACTTCAGGGGTCAAGAGACCCAGTACTTC. The V call is TRBV5-1, the J call TRBJ2-5, with D maybe TRBD1 (6 bases). Looked up from germline, CDR1 is SGHRS and CDR2 is YFSETQ. The CDR3 has 16 residues. Trimming shortened V by 4 bases and J by 2 bases, and 18 bases separated the two germline ends.

This rearrangement joins TRBV19 to TRBJ2-1; weak D call: TRBD1 (6 bases). CDR1 is LNHDA and CDR2 is SQIVND in the germline V gene (reference sequence). The length of the CDR3 is 16 residues. V lost 7 bases and J 7 bases, leaving 23 bases between the germline ends. The CDR3 loop is CASTGRKDSQLNEQFF. CDR3 nucleotide sequence: TGTGCCAGTACCGGTAGGAAGGACAGCCAACTTAATGAGCAGTTCTTC.

The chain employs TRBV5-8 and TRBJ2-7; perhaps TRBD1 as D (5 bases). The germline V gene encodes CDR1 SGHTS and CDR2 YDEGEE. The CDR3 runs to 13 residues. Trimming stripped 4 bases from V and 6 bases from J, with 14 bases between. CDR3: CASSLPRAIEQYF. The CDR3 nucleotides read TGTGCCAGCAGCCTGCCCAGGGCCATCGAGCAGTACTTC.

J is TRBJ2-5 and V is TRBV24-1; 9 bases align to TRBD1. Germline values: CDR1 KGHDR, CDR2 SFDVKD. The junction had 5 bases not matched to a gene; V was cut back by 4 bases and J by 0 bases. The CDR3 has 16 residues. This CDR3 is CATSDRGQGNQETQYF. For the CDR3, the DNA is TGTGCCACCAGTGACCGGGGACAGGGTAACCAAGAGACCCAGTACTTC.

The rearrangement uses TRBV27 and TRBJ2-7, with D possibly being TRBD1 (6 bases). The germline V and J ends were trimmed by 6 bases and 3 bases, with 18 bases remaining between them. CDR1 is MNHEY, CDR2 SMNVEV, per germline (reference sequence). This CDR3 spans 15 amino acids. This CDR3 is CASRGSAGGLYEQYF. CDR3 DNA sequence: TGTGCCAGCAGGGGGTCGGCTGGGGGCCTCTACGAGCAGTACTTC.

The chain uses TRBV7-9 and TRBJ1-5; TRBD1 agrees at 7 bases. Trimming removed 5 bases from V and 1 base from J; junction bases left unmatched: 8. Germline CDR1 SEHNR, CDR2 FQNEAQ (reference sequence). CDR3 length: 16 residues. This CDR3 reads CASSLGQGVSNQPQHF. The CDR3, as DNA: TGTGCCAGCAGCCTTGGTCAGGGGGTGAGCAATCAGCCCCAGCATTTT.

With respect to this clone: A much larger clone differs from this one at a single base, so this may be a read error. The chain combines TRBV7-9 with TRBJ1-1, with D perhaps TRBD1 (6 bases). This CDR3 is 14 amino acids long. Looked up from germline, CDR1 is SEHNR and CDR2 is FQNEAQ (reference sequence). V lost 5 bases and J 0 bases, leaving 10 bases between the germline ends. Here the CDR3 DNA reads TGTGCCAGCAGCGTGGACAGAATGAACACTGAAGCTTTCTTT. Translating gives CASSVDRMNTEAFF.

This clone was detected only a few times. This chain joins TRBV15 and TRBJ1-6, with no clear D. V was trimmed by 0 bases and J by 4 bases, leaving 10 bases between them. Per germline, CDR1 LNHNV and CDR2 YYDKDF (reference sequence). This CDR3 comprises 16 residues. The CDR3 is CATSRDPPGYNSPLHF. DNA of the CDR3: TGTGCCACCAGCAGAGATCCCCCGGGATATAATTCACCCCTCCACTTT.

This clone showed up just once. J is TRBJ1-5 and V is TRBV7-9; D not certain. CDR3 length equals 13 residues. In germline, CDR1 is SEHNR, CDR2 FQNEAQ (reference sequence). With 3 bases removed from V and 6 bases from J, the gap between germline ends came to 9 bases. In DNA form, the CDR3 reads TGTGCCAGCAGCTTTGAGGGAAGTCAGCCCCAGCATTTT. It yields the protein CASSFEGSQPQHF.

The gene calls are TRBV7-9 and TRBJ2-2; D remains ambiguous. Trimming took off 4 bases at V and 4 bases at J, with 10 bases between the two ends. Germline values: CDR1 SEHNR, CDR2 FQNEAQ (reference sequence). The CDR3 spans 14 residues. The CDR3 nucleotides read TGTGCCAGCAGCTGGGCCCTGGGCACCGGGGAGCTGTTTTTT. This sequence encodes CASSWALGTGELFF.

This rearrangement joins TRBV19 to TRBJ1-5, with a weak D call TRBD1 (5 bases). The CDR3 spans 14 residues. Trimming left V 3 bases short and J 2 bases short, with 8 bases between. Germline V gene sequence: CDR1 LNHDA, CDR2 SQIVND (reference sequence). The CDR3 here is CASSIARGNQPQHF. The CDR3 DNA sequence: TGTGCCAGTAGTATCGCCAGGGGCAATCAGCCCCAGCATTTT.

Worth noting for this clone: Compared with germline, one end of the junction differs, possibly owing to a read error. This chain joins TRBV5-4 and TRBJ1-2, with 8 bases matching TRBD1. The CDR3 length is 15 residues. In germline, CDR1 is SGHNT, CDR2 YYREEE (reference sequence). The CDR3 DNA sequence: TGTGCCAGCAGATTGGCACAGGGGGCTAACTATGGCTACACCTTC. Translating it yields CASRLAQGANYGYTF.

The rearrangement links TRBV5-1 to TRBJ1-4; 7 bases align to TRBD1. V shed 3 bases, J shed 4 bases, and the junction held 9 bases outside the gene matches. From germline, CDR1 is SGHRS and CDR2 YFSETQ. This CDR3 comprises 16 residues. The CDR3 sequence: CASSYTATGFNEKLFF. The CDR3 nucleotides read TGCGCCAGCAGCTATACAGCGACAGGGTTTAATGAAAAACTGTTTTTT.

The V call is TRBV3-1 (or the pseudogene TRBV3-2), the J call TRBJ2-6; 14 nucleotides agree with TRBD2. CDR3 size: 17 residues. CDR1 and CDR2 (germline): LGHDT, YNNKEL (reference sequence). V trimming: 4 bases; J trimming: 2 bases; junction bases outside the gene matches: 1. The CDR3 here is CASSPGLAGAGANVLTF. CDR3 coding DNA: TGTGCCAGCAGCCCGGGACTAGCGGGGGCTGGGGCCAACGTCCTGACTTTC.